These 28 T cell receptor beta chains were all obtained from the same sample, sequenced in a study of T-cell memory formation after mild COVID-19. TCRdb fed the 5' RACE reads into MiXCR, producing one record per CDR3 protein. This sample has about 390,000 distinct CDR3 sequences, with about 16% found just once. The sequenced sample was PBMCs or a T cell subset sorted from them (not recorded which). All receptors come from a man aged 18 to 29 who had mild COVID-19 (a few samples of this study predate the infection). Cell type and time point are not known.

The chain joins TRBV5-5 to TRBJ2-1; 12 bases line up with TRBD2. J was trimmed by 0 bases and V by 3 bases; bases with no gene match: 13. Germline CDR1 reads SGHKS; CDR2 reads YYEKEE (reference sequence). The CDR3 length is 20 residues. The DNA for the CDR3 is TGTGCCAGCAGCTCTATATCCGGGACTAGCGGGTTGAGCTCCTACAATGAGCAGTTCTTC. Its protein product is CASSSISGTSGLSSYNEQFF.

This clonotype occurred a few times. J is TRBJ2-4 and V is TRBV4-2, with 11 bases identical to TRBD2. Germline trimming cut 1 base from V and 0 bases from J; bases unmatched to any gene: 8. CDR3 length equals 19 residues. The germline CDR1 and CDR2 sequences are LGHNA and YNFKEQ. For the CDR3, the DNA is TGTGCCAGCAGCCAAGTGTGGCTAGCGGGGGGAGAAGCCAAAAACATTCAGTACTTC. Its translation: CASSQVWLAGGEAKNIQYF.

The V and J genes are TRBV6-5 and TRBJ1-1; 10 positions agree with TRBD1. The CDR3 contains 15 residues. CDR1 MNHEY and CDR2 SVGAGI come from the germline V gene. Germline trimming cut 6 bases from V and 10 bases from J; bases unmatched to any gene: 14. This CDR3 reads CASRRTGGTGSRAFF. In nucleotides, the CDR3 is TGTGCCAGCAGGAGGACAGGGGGAACAGGATCTCGAGCTTTCTTT.

This clonotype has a handful of counts. The V and J genes are TRBV20-1 and TRBJ2-3, with TRBD2 matching 12 bases. The junction had 9 bases not matched to a gene; V was cut back by 5 bases and J by 0 bases. CDR3 size: 17 residues. Germline assignment: CDR1 DFQATT and CDR2 SNEGSKA (reference sequence). CDR3 sequence reads: CSAYTSGGTLSTDTQYF. CDR3 sequence (DNA): TGCAGTGCTTATACTAGCGGGGGGACCCTTAGCACAGATACGCAGTATTTT.

This sequence joins TRBV6-5 and TRBJ1-1; 7 nucleotides align to TRBD1. The CDR3 is made up of 16 amino acids. The J segment lost 0 bases and the V segment lost 5 bases, leaving 9 bases of the junction unmatched. In germline, CDR1 is MNHEY, CDR2 SVGAGI. In DNA form, the CDR3 reads TGTGCCAGCAGTGACGGGACAGTTTATTTGAACACTGAAGCTTTCTTT. It encodes CASSDGTVYLNTEAFF.

The chain recombines TRBV7-3 with TRBJ2-4; D not certain. V was trimmed by 1 base and J by 2 bases, leaving 12 bases between them. The germline V gene encodes CDR1 SGHTA and CDR2 FQGTGA. The CDR3 extends over 16 amino acids. CDR3 in DNA: TGTGCCAGCAGCTTAAACGGGCCCGGGTCCAAAAACATTCAGTACTTC. Protein sequence: CASSLNGPGSKNIQYF.

This clonotype was recorded a few times. The chain combines TRBV29-1 with TRBJ2-5; no clear D gene. The CDR3 totals 12 residues. Trimming pared 3 bases from V and 5 bases from J, leaving 10 bases between. The germline V gene has CDR1 SQVTM and CDR2 ANQGSEA. CDR3 sequence (DNA): TGCAGCGTTGAGCCGCCACGGGAGACCCAGTACTTC. This codes for CSVEPPRETQYF.

The chain employs TRBV5-6 and TRBJ2-3; a weak D match, TRBD1 (5 bases). V was pared by 3 bases and J by 3 bases, with 14 bases between. CDR1 is SGHDT and CDR2 is YYEEEE in the germline V gene. CDR3 length equals 15 residues. The CDR3 DNA reads TGTGCCAGCAGCTGGGGCGAGATAGGGACAGATACGCAGTATTTT. It is translated as CASSWGEIGTDTQYF.

This chain uses TRBV27 with TRBJ1-4; TRBD1 is a possible D gene (6 bases). The germline gives CDR1 MNHEY, CDR2 SMNVEV (reference sequence). Deletions cut 6 bases from V and 8 bases from J, with 19 bases between. CDR3 length: 15 amino acids. This CDR3 reads CASSLPQGVEEKLFF. The CDR3 DNA follows: TGTGCCAGCAGCCTACCACAGGGAGTGGAGGAAAAACTGTTTTTT.

The V and J genes are TRBV12-3 or TRBV12-4 and TRBJ2-3; 14 nucleotides agree with TRBD2. The CDR3 length is 16 residues. Trimming cost V 7 bases and J 0 bases; bases outside gene matches: 3. The CDR3 is CASTRTSGGSTDTQYF. CDR3 DNA sequence: TGTGCCAGCACTCGGACTAGCGGGGGGAGCACAGATACGCAGTATTTT.

This clonotype has only a few counts. The chain couples TRBV5-4 to TRBJ2-1; a weak D match, TRBD2 (7 bases). Germline V gives CDR1 SGHNT, CDR2 YYREEE (reference sequence). Trimming removed 6 bases at V and 6 bases at J, with 19 bases between. The CDR3 contains 15 residues. Here the CDR3 DNA reads TGTGCCAGCACCCCGGATGGGGGGGGCCGCAATGAGCAGTTCTTC. This encodes CASTPDGGGRNEQFF.

This clonotype was recorded a few times. The V and J genes are TRBV6-5 and TRBJ2-6; D call uncertain. The CDR3 is 13 amino acids. Germline CDR1 is MNHEY and CDR2 is SVGAGI. This CDR3 reads CGTRASGANVLTF. The CDR3 region has the DNA TGTGGCACACGGGCCTCTGGGGCCAACGTCCTGACTTTC.

This clonotype was counted between two and nine times. The rearrangement links TRBV6-5 to TRBJ2-7; the match to TRBD1 covers 7 bases. Per germline, CDR1 MNHEY and CDR2 SVGAGI. V was clipped by 2 bases and J by 6 bases; unmatched bases: 7. The CDR3 is made up of 14 amino acids. The CDR3 spells CASSYDREVREQYF. In DNA, the CDR3 is TGTGCCAGCAGTTACGACAGGGAAGTTCGCGAGCAGTACTTC.

V and J are TRBV12-3 or TRBV12-4 and TRBJ2-7; 8 positions match TRBD1. V dropped 6 bases and J dropped 2; count of bases not matched to a gene: 6. The CDR3 covers 14 residues. This CDR3 is CASRTGGKTYEQYV. The CDR3 DNA follows: TGTGCCAGCAGAACAGGGGGTAAGACCTACGAGCAGTACGTC.

This chain uses TRBV28 with TRBJ2-2, with 9 bases fitting TRBD2. This CDR3 has 15 amino acids. CDR1 and CDR2 (germline): MDHEN, SYDVKM. J was trimmed by 6 bases and V by 6 bases; bases with no gene match: 8. The CDR3 sequence: CASSPTSGGPGELFF. CDR3 nucleotide sequence: TGTGCCAGCAGCCCGACAAGCGGGGGGCCCGGGGAGCTGTTTTTT.

The chain links TRBV5-1 to TRBJ2-7; a possible D gene is TRBD1 (6 bases). The CDR3 is made up of 14 amino acids. V shed 4 bases and J shed 0 bases, with 11 bases lying between them. The germline CDR1 and CDR2 sequences are SGHRS and YFSETQ. The CDR3 is CASSVDRSSYEQYF. CDR3 in DNA: TGCGCCAGCAGCGTGGACAGAAGCTCCTACGAGCAGTACTTC.

This clonotype was picked up a small number of times. V gene TRBV4-1 combines with J gene TRBJ2-1; D ambiguous. The CDR3 contains 14 residues. Germline-derived CDR1 and CDR2 are MGHRA and YSYEKL. With 4 bases removed from V and 8 bases from J, the gap between germline ends came to 15 bases. DNA of the CDR3: TGCGCCAGCAGCCCCGACCCCTTACTCGATGAGCAGTTCTTC. The encoded protein is CASSPDPLLDEQFF.

The chain is built from TRBV5-1 and TRBJ2-2; tentatively, D is TRBD2 (6 bases). Germline V CDR1 and CDR2: SGHRS, YFSETQ. V gave up 4 bases and J gave up 6 bases, with 13 bases separating them. The CDR3 extends over 14 amino acids. The CDR3 sequence: CASSLGGVPGELFF. The CDR3, as DNA: TGCGCCAGCAGCCTGGGGGGAGTCCCCGGGGAGCTGTTTTTT.

This clonotype came up a few times. The J gene is TRBJ2-3, the V gene TRBV4-1; 9 bases are a match to TRBD2. V shed 4 bases and J 2 bases; nucleotides not matched to a gene: 10. The CDR3 runs 17 residues. CDR1 is MGHRA, CDR2 YSYEKL, per germline. Written as DNA, the CDR3 is TGCGCCAGCAGCCTCGCCCTGGCTAGCGGGGTCACAGATACGCAGTATTTT. It encodes CASSLALASGVTDTQYF.

This clonotype was detected a few times. V is TRBV5-1 and J is TRBJ2-6, with 9 bases identical to TRBD1. The CDR3 runs 14 residues. Germline-derived CDR1 and CDR2 are SGHRS and YFSETQ. J gave up 2 bases and V 7 bases, and 1 base lay outside the gene matches. The CDR3 reads CASGTGTGANVLTF. The CDR3 nucleotides are TGCGCCAGCGGGACAGGGACTGGGGCCAACGTCCTGACTTTC.

This clonotype came up a few times. The CDR3 protein is CASSLSMEGGTDTQYF. The CDR3 bases are TGTGCCAGCAGTTTATCAATGGAAGGGGGCACAGATACGCAGTATTTT. The V and J genes are TRBV27 and TRBJ2-3, with D maybe TRBD1 (5 bases). Germline V CDR1 and CDR2: MNHEY, SMNVEV (reference sequence). The CDR3 length is 16 residues. Trimming took 0 bases from V and 1 from J, leaving 11 bases between them.

This clonotype was observed a handful of times. This chain connects TRBV7-2 to TRBJ2-3; 8 bases are shared with TRBD2. The CDR3 has 17 amino acids. With V trimmed by 3 bases and J by 1 base, 9 bases remained unmatched. Germline V gene data show CDR1 as SGHTA and CDR2 as FQGNSA. The CDR3 sequence is CASSFTLWRGGTDTQYF. CDR3 nucleotide sequence: TGTGCCAGCAGCTTTACCTTGTGGCGGGGGGGCACAGATACGCAGTATTTT.

This clonotype occurred many times. DNA for the CDR3: TGTGCCAGCCTTGGACAGTCTCTCGACCTGTACCACTTT. Its translation: CASLGQSLDLYHF. This chain uses TRBV2 with TRBJ1-6, with D perhaps TRBD1 (6 bases). The CDR3 spans 13 residues. Deletions cut 8 bases from V and 18 bases from J, with 23 bases between. CDR1 is SNHLY and CDR2 is FYNNEI in the germline V gene.

There are many counts of this clonotype. The chain joins TRBV12-3 or TRBV12-4 to TRBJ2-2, with 9 bases lining up with TRBD1. The CDR3 is 15 amino acids. V was pared by 5 bases and J by 4 bases, with 5 bases of the junction left unmatched. The CDR3 region is CASSTPDRGTGELFF. CDR3 coding DNA: TGTGCCAGCAGTACCCCGGACAGGGGCACCGGGGAGCTGTTTTTT.

The rearrangement links TRBV6-2 or TRBV6-3 to TRBJ1-1; the D gene is possibly TRBD1 (5 bases). The CDR3 totals 14 residues. Germline V gene data show CDR1 as MNHEY and CDR2 as SVGEGT. V lost 1 base and J 1 base, leaving 7 bases between the germline ends. For the CDR3, the DNA is TGTGCCAGCAGTTACTACGGGGGGAACACTGAAGCTTTCTTT. Protein: CASSYYGGNTEAFF.

A few counts support this clonotype. The chain is built from TRBV10-1 and TRBJ2-1; D is unclear. V was clipped by 9 bases and J by 10 bases, with 16 bases between them. Germline loops: CDR1 WNHNN, CDR2 SYGVQD (reference sequence). CDR3 length equals 12 residues. The CDR3 region has the DNA TGCGCCAGGGGAAGTAGAAGTCCGGAGCAGTTCTTC. As protein: CARGSRSPEQFF.

CDR3 coding DNA: TGTGCCAGCAGTGATGGCGTATCCGGGGCCAACGTCCTGACTTTC. Its protein is CASSDGVSGANVLTF. The chain is built from TRBV2 and TRBJ2-6, with D unclear. This CDR3 comprises 15 residues. V was pared by 3 bases and J by 4 bases, with 10 bases between. Per the germline V gene, CDR1 is SNHLY and CDR2 is FYNNEI.

The chain is built from TRBV15 and TRBJ2-2, with TRBD2 as a possible D gene (6 bases). The CDR3 has 16 amino acids. V lost 1 base and J 4 bases, leaving 13 bases between the germline ends. From germline, CDR1 is LNHNV and CDR2 YYDKDF (reference sequence). The CDR3 region is CATSRVWGESTGELFF. CDR3 in DNA: TGTGCCACCAGCAGAGTCTGGGGGGAATCCACCGGGGAGCTGTTTTTT.